This passage covers 9 T cell receptor beta chains from one sample sequenced in a study of shared clonotypes between healthy human individuals (dated by TCRdb to 2018 to 2021). CD8 naive samples consisted of CD45RO-negative cells that were positively selected for CCR7, yielding a CD45RA+CCR7+ population without TemRA cells. Receptor libraries were prepared by the immunoSEQ multiplex PCR assay. TCRdb mirrors the immuneACCESS table, restricted to in-frame sequences. Some clones are absent from its copies; in checked studies, under half trace to an unresolved V gene, and the reason for the others is unknown. The sample contains about 820,000 clones, almost 95% of them found a single time. 24% of the sample comes from the top ten. Sequencing was done on a sample of naive CD8+ T cells sorted from blood. The label giving this sample's cell subset or site can be read as: CD45RA+CCR7+. Every receptor here comes from a man aged 25-40 years in good health.

This clone was detected once. The rearrangement joins TRBV27 to TRBJ2-7; D possibly corresponds to TRBD1 (6 bases). The CDR3 consists of 16 residues. V was clipped by 4 bases and J by 5 bases, with 21 bases between them. Germline V gene sequence: CDR1 MNHEY, CDR2 SMNVEV (reference sequence). The CDR3 DNA reads TGTGCCAGCAGTTCGTTACAGACAGGCCGCCGTCACGAGCAGTACTTC. Translated: CASSSLQTGRRHEQYF.

V usage is TRBV29-1 and J usage is TRBJ2-7; D remains unclear. Per germline, CDR1 SQVTM and CDR2 ANQGSEA. The V gene lost 4 bases and the J gene lost 1 base, with 14 bases spanning the gap. CDR3 length: 14 amino acids. As DNA, the CDR3 is TGCAGCGTTGGTAGAAGCAAACAATCCTACGAGCAGTACTTC. Translated, it gives CSVGRSKQSYEQYF.

The chain is built from TRBV7-3 and TRBJ2-7; D call uncertain. Trimming took off 2 bases at V and 2 bases at J, with 13 bases between the two ends. The CDR3 runs to 15 residues. Germline CDR1 is SGHTA and CDR2 is FQGTGA. The CDR3 region is CASSLFPGMAYEQYF. In nucleotides, the CDR3 is TGTGCCAGCAGCTTATTTCCTGGAATGGCCTACGAGCAGTACTTC. Together with reference TRBV7-3 and TRBJ2-7, the CDR3 gives the full variable domain: GAGVSQTPSNKVTEKGKYVELRCDPISGHTALYWYRQSLGQGPEFLIYFQGTGAADDSGLPNDRFFAVRPEGSVSTLKIQRTERGDSAVYLCASSLFPGMAYEQYFGPGTRLTVT.

This chain links TRBV11-2 with TRBJ2-7; D could derive from TRBD1 or TRBD2 (5 bases each). Per the germline V gene, CDR1 is SGHAT and CDR2 is FQNNGV. CDR3 size: 15 residues. V was cut by 0 bases and J by 6 bases, with 15 bases left in between. The CDR3 DNA reads as TGTGCCAGCAGCTTAGAATCGGGGCCGGGTTTCGAGCAGTACTTC. This sequence encodes CASSLESGPGFEQYF.

This clone showed up just once. This chain uses TRBV10-3 with TRBJ1-4; tentative D call: TRBD1 (6 bases). The CDR3 is 16 residues long. The ends were cut back, 4 bases at V and 8 bases at J, with 20 bases in the middle. CDR1 ENHRY and CDR2 SYGVKD come from the germline V gene. The DNA for the CDR3 is TGTGCCATCAGTGGCCGGGACATTGGTGGCGCCGAAAAACTGTTTTTT. It translates to CAISGRDIGGAEKLFF.

Concerning this clone itself: Other DNA sequences from this sample encode an identical CDR3 as well. The chain joins TRBV7-2 to TRBJ2-3; D may be TRBD1 or TRBD2 (5 bases each). The CDR3 has 14 amino acids. Trimming removed 2 bases at V and 1 base at J, with 7 bases between. The germline V gene encodes CDR1 SGHTA and CDR2 FQGNSA. CDR3 sequence reads: CASSLRGGTDTQYF. DNA for the CDR3: TGTGCCAGCAGCTTAAGAGGGGGCACAGATACGCAGTATTTT. The variable domain in full, completed from reference TRBV7-2 and TRBJ2-3, reads GAGVSQSPSNKVTEKGKDVELRCDPISGHTALYWYRQSLGQGLEFLIYFQGNSAPDKSGLPSDRFSAERTGGSVSTLTIQRTQQEDSAVYLCASSLRGGTDTQYFGPGTRLTVL.

The chain employs TRBV14 and TRBJ2-1, with TRBD1 matching over 9 bases. The CDR3 extends over 15 amino acids. J gave up 9 bases and V 3 bases, and 9 bases lay outside the gene matches. CDR1 and CDR2 (germline): SGHDN, FVKESK. The CDR3 sequence is CASSHQRGTGFEQFF. For the CDR3, the DNA is TGTGCCAGCAGCCACCAAAGAGGGACAGGGTTTGAGCAGTTCTTC. Together with reference TRBV14 and TRBJ2-1, the CDR3 gives the full variable domain: EAGVTQFPSHSVIEKGQTVTLRCDPISGHDNLYWYRRVMGKEIKFLLHFVKESKQDESGMPNNRFLAERTGGTYSTLKVQPAELEDSGVYFCASSHQRGTGFEQFFGPGTRLTVL.

Remarks on this clone: Other DNA sequences from this sample encode an identical CDR3 as well. The chain couples TRBV5-1 to TRBJ1-5, with D unclear. Between the trimmed V and J ends, which lost 0 bases and 1 base, there was a span of 5 bases. This CDR3 spans 14 amino acids. Germline V gene lookup returns CDR1 SGHRS and CDR2 YFSETQ. CDR3: CASSLAGSNQPQHF. The CDR3 DNA sequence: TGCGCCAGCAGCTTGGCGGGGAGCAATCAGCCCCAGCATTTT.

The chain is built from TRBV11-2 and TRBJ1-2; D is unresolved. The CDR3 length is 15 residues. Germline V gives CDR1 SGHAT, CDR2 FQNNGV. V was clipped by 6 bases and J by 4 bases, with 18 bases between them. The CDR3: CASSGGLNYPYGYTF. In DNA form, the CDR3 reads TGTGCCAGCAGTGGCGGACTCAACTACCCCTATGGCTACACCTTC.